This T cell receptor (beta chain) was sequenced in a study of cytomegalovirus exposure and HLA in healthy donors. Study in general: Most donors, roughly 84% of approximately 400 genotyped, fell in the Caucasian-associated ancestry cluster.

Regarding the study as a whole: The majority of CMV-associated TCR beta chains were reported as apparently HLA-restricted in a later analysis.

The PCR used 60 Vbeta and 13 Jbeta primers. Assay used: immunoSEQ multiplex PCR; TCRdb lists only in-frame clones, some missing. Seen here are 85,000 to 100,000 clones, around three quarters observed once, and the top ten hold around 3%. Points on this clone: Its specificity is unknown.

At collection, donors were nominally healthy, but unrecorded immune exposures were probable. V was clipped by 5 bases and J by 7 bases, with 13 bases between them. The CDR3 has 12 residues. Germline CDR1 reads GTSNPN; CDR2 reads SVGIG (reference sequence). The clonotype comes from a male donor in good health and CMV-seropositive. The sample comprised PBMCs. V gene TRBV30 combines with J gene TRBJ2-3; a possible D gene is TRBD2 (6 bases). CDR3 nucleotide sequence: TGTGCCTGGGGGGGGTGGTCAAATACGCAGTATTTT. It encodes CAWGGWSNTQYF.